This T cell receptor beta chain comes out of a study of tumor-infiltrating lymphocytes in primary liver carcinoma. Findings and caveats of the study: Tumors significantly exceeded blood in top-250-clone fraction (p = 0.039). Paired tumor-adjacent and tumor-blood samples overlapped less than tumor region pairs did.

Joint extraction of RNA and DNA used 20-30 mg of bulk tissue that was unsorted. Every tumor sample held more than 85% viable tumor cells. CDR1 and CDR2 (germline): SQVTM, ANQGSEA. The CDR3 is made up of 14 amino acids. A constant-region primer primed TCR beta cDNA synthesis from roughly 520 ng of total RNA. It was through three nested multiplex PCR rounds of slightly modified ARM-PCR that TCR beta libraries arose. The two initial PCR rounds, about 9 cycles each, used TRBV1-TRBV30 forward and C-beta reverse primers. TCRdb fed the multiplex PCR reads into MiXCR, producing one record per CDR3 protein. Here the sample spans fewer than 70,000 distinct CDR3 sequences, 65% to 80% being singletons. Points on this clonotype: Its antigen is as yet unknown. One end of the junction is discordant with germline, which a read error may explain.

The chain recombines TRBV29-1 with TRBJ2-2; the match to TRBD2 covers 7 bases. Sequenced sample: liver tumor tissue from sampling region 2. Subset given: tumor region T2, inferior pole. The receptor comes from a middle-aged man with primary liver carcinoma and hepatitis B virus infection. The CDR3, as DNA: TGCAGCGCCGAAGAGGGAGGGTTCACCGGGGAGCTCGTTTTT. This encodes CSAEEGGFTGELVF.